This T cell receptor beta chain derives from a study of T cell changes during pregnancy in multiple sclerosis (dated by TCRdb to about 2019). Turning to the overall study: Changes in the T cell repertoire over the course of pregnancy were examined in this study in women with multiple sclerosis.

Turning to this clone: No cognate antigen has been identified for it. Base quality data are lacking; no much larger clone is found one base away.

At the junction V is shortened by 3 bases and J by 0 bases; bases outside the gene matches: 4. Taken from the germline V gene, the CDR1 and CDR2 loops are SGHVS and FQNEAQ. The CDR3 contains 16 residues, cysteine and phenylalanine counted. Kept here is only the CDR3 DNA, which spans 48 bases and is read in frame from base 1. Library preparation used the immunoSEQ multiplex PCR assay. Imported from immuneACCESS, the table was reduced by TCRdb to in-frame sequences with V and J called. These copies leave out some clones; in studies compared against another copy, an unresolved V gene accounts for under half, and the cause of the remainder is not known. Within this sample are some 45,000 clones, with 85% to 95% of them counted one time only. The top ten hold around 6.4% of the sample.

The chain was built from TRBV7-8 and TRBJ2-3, and TRBD2 aligns with 9 junction nucleotides. The starting material was CD8+ T cells from peripheral blood mononuclear cells, obtained in the first trimester of pregnancy. This sequence originates from a female donor with multiple sclerosis, enrolled in a pregnancy study. The nucleotide sequence is TGTGCCAGCAGCTTTGGACTAGCGACTAGCACAGATACGCAGTATTTT. It translates as CASSFGLATSTDTQYF.